This T cell receptor (beta chain) was identified during a study of T cell responses to AZD1222 COVID-19 vaccine (dated by TCRdb to the early 2020s). About the full investigation: TCR sequencing covered 230 or so trial participants: 200 to 210 given two doses of AZD1222 and approximately 25 given two doses of MenACWY control vaccine. Trial participants were enrolled into age subgroups of 18-55, 56-69 and 70-plus years, which contained about 150, 28 and 57 TCR-sequenced participants, respectively. Summary of the overall study and its limitations: Participants were mostly white British and included more females than males, and it was suggested by the authors that clonal diversity may have been underestimated. A significant rise in spike-specific TCR breadth and depth was observed after two AZD1222 doses relative to day 0 and relative to MenACWY recipients. Reportedly, close to half of the unique spike-specific TCRs recognized epitopes lying outside the regions that are mutated in the B.1.351 and B.1.1.7 variants. CD4 TCRs associated with the vaccine covered the entire spike protein, and the dominant responses were in regions 160-218 and 743-854. Conclusions about previously exposed vaccinees are limited because only 5 or 6 AZD1222 recipients were SARS-CoV-2 seropositive at baseline. In the small 56-69-year group, the increase in depth fell short of significance, most likely because of low power. No day 14 peak-response samples were available, so repertoires were characterized only after the peak T cell response.

A word on this clone: Its antigen has not been determined. It has no much larger one-base neighbor in the sample; base qualities were not kept.

Sample time point, as interpreted from the label and publication: about 28 days (+/-7) after the second vaccine dose. Because spike-specific TCR depth and breadth did not differ between the two schedules, AZD1222 recipients who got a second dose at roughly 4 weeks were pooled with those who got a second dose at roughly 12 weeks. Vaccinee samples were obtained from the UK trials COV001 and COV002, which included a single-blind randomized controlled phase 2/3 trial of AZD1222 (ChAdOx1 nCoV-19) in healthy adults. For TCRbeta chain sequencing, PBMC samples from trial participants were taken at day 0 and at day 28 after the second dose. The trim is 7 bases for V and 0 bases for J, with a gap of 10 bases between the germline ends. From its cysteine to its phenylalanine, the CDR3 spans 14 amino acids. Only the CDR3 part of the read is kept: 42 bases, read in frame from the first base. The germline V gene supplies CDR1 SNHLY and CDR2 FYNNEI.

The CDR3 regions of human TCRbeta chains were analyzed by immunosequencing. The paper's data handling went like this. Repertoire TCRs were checked for matches against a reference library of SARS-CoV-2-specific TCRs that had been generated using the MIRA antigen-specificity platform. Breadth was defined as the fraction of unique TCRs that were SARS-CoV-2-associated. Depth was defined as the fraction of total T cells that were SARS-CoV-2-associated. Using the MIRA data, every spike-specific TCR was mapped to the spike region that the TCR reacted to and assigned to either a CD4 or a CD8 class. Log10-transformed breadth and depth values were compared by one-way ANOVA with Sidak's multiple comparisons tests. Entries here come from immuneACCESS through TCRdb and include only in-frame sequences with V and J called. Some clones fail to appear in such tables; in the studies checked, an unresolved V gene covers under half of the shortfall, and the cause of the remainder is unknown. That table supplies the V and J calls and clone size; D and trimming were determined from the DNA. In all, the sample holds 90,000 to 120,000 clones, and around 90% of those were seen once. The ten largest clones represent 4.8% of the sample.

The sequence came from an adult who received the AZD1222 COVID-19 vaccine. The chain was built from TRBV2 and TRBJ1-5; no D segment can be confidently identified. The sequences come from peripheral blood, collected 28 days after the second AZD1222 dose. CDR3 loop: CASISGHSNQPQHF. The sequenced DNA: TGTGCCAGCATCTCCGGGCATAGCAATCAGCCCCAGCATTTT.